These 8 T cell receptor beta chains share one sample of origin, sequenced in a study of beta chain features in type 1 diabetes. Overall study findings and caveats: Moderate yet significant TCRB CDR3 shortening was seen in Type 1 diabetes patients in all four CD4+ subsets.

Their specific antigens are unknown. Sequenced material consisted of expressed TCRB transcripts (all of the isolated RNA was reverse transcribed). Using immunoSEQ multiplex PCR, the repertoire was profiled, and TCRdb retains in-frame clones only, with some absent. The sample contains fewer than 55,000 clones, roughly two fifths of which appear only once. The sequenced material came from Tregs from blood. All receptors come from a man between 25 and 39 years old with type 1 diabetes.

In its sample, this clone was seen a few times. V is TRBV30 and J is TRBJ2-7; 10 bases map to TRBD2. The CDR3 spans 17 residues. CDR1 is GTSNPN and CDR2 is SVGIG in the germline V gene (reference sequence). The ends lost 2 bases at V and 3 bases at J; junction bases unmatched: 13. The CDR3 loop reads CAWSSLAGGLLNYEQYF. In nucleotides, the CDR3 is TGTGCCTGGAGTTCTTTAGCGGGAGGCCTCTTGAACTACGAGCAGTACTTC.

This chain connects TRBV5-1 to TRBJ1-3, with D possibly TRBD1 on 6 matching bases. The CDR3 runs 15 residues. Trimming pared 1 base from V and 3 bases from J, leaving 11 bases between. CDR1 SGHRS and CDR2 YFSETQ come from the germline V gene. The CDR3 coding sequence is TGCGCCAGCAGCTTGTGGGCCAGGGGTGGAAACACCATATATTTT. Translating gives CASSLWARGGNTIYF.

This chain uses TRBV7-9 with TRBJ1-2; D remains unclear. The germline V gene encodes CDR1 SEHNR and CDR2 FQNEAQ (reference sequence). The V gene lost 5 bases and the J gene lost 2 bases, with 6 bases spanning the gap. CDR3 size: 12 residues. CDR3 sequence reads: CASSLTNYGYTF. CDR3 coding DNA: TGTGCCAGCAGCCTAACCAACTATGGCTACACCTTC.

The chain links TRBV27 to TRBJ2-7; 9 nucleotides agree with TRBD1. This CDR3 has 14 residues. Losses at the gene ends were 3 bases for V and 4 bases for J; bases not matched to a gene: 4. The germline V gene encodes CDR1 MNHEY and CDR2 SMNVEV (reference sequence). The CDR3 region has the DNA TGTGCCAGCAGTTTGGAGGGACAGGGATACGAGCAGTACTTC. It yields the protein CASSLEGQGYEQYF.

This chain connects TRBV5-1 to TRBJ2-1, with D perhaps matching TRBD2 (6 bases). The CDR3 extends over 14 amino acids. Trimming pared 4 bases from V and 7 bases from J, leaving 15 bases between. The germline CDR1 and CDR2 sequences are SGHRS and YFSETQ. Written as DNA, the CDR3 is TGCGCCAGCAGCATGACTAGTGGCAGGAATGAGCAGTTCTTC. Its protein is CASSMTSGRNEQFF. The entire variable domain, with the rest obtained from reference TRBV5-1 and TRBJ2-1, is as follows: KAGVTQTPRYLIKTRGQQVTLSCSPISGHRSVSWYQQTPGQGLQFLFEYFSETQRNKGNFPGRFSGRQFSNSRSEMNVSTLELGDSALYLCASSMTSGRNEQFFGPGTRLTVL.

CDR3 in amino acids: CASSLASAGRPDQPQHF. The CDR3 nucleotides read TGTGCCAGCAGCTTAGCTTCGGCAGGCCGACCAGATCAGCCCCAGCATTTT. The chain carries TRBV7-2 and TRBJ1-5; D unclear. The germline V gene has CDR1 SGHTA and CDR2 FQGNSA. The CDR3 runs to 17 residues. The V end lost 0 bases, the J end lost 5 bases, and 17 bases lay between the germline ends.

The chain has TRBV5-4 and TRBJ2-2; TRBD1 matches at 12 bases. V was pared by 3 bases and J by 6 bases, with 9 bases of the junction left unmatched. The CDR3 extends over 17 amino acids. The V gene's germline CDR1 is SGHNT and CDR2 YYREEE (reference sequence). CDR3 amino acids: CASSSPPGQGASGELFF. CDR3 DNA: TGTGCCAGCAGCTCCCCGCCGGGACAGGGGGCGTCCGGGGAGCTGTTTTTT. Looking up the rest from reference TRBV5-4 and TRBJ2-2 gives the full variable domain: ETGVTQSPTHLIKTRGQQVTLRCSSQSGHNTVSWYQQALGQGPQFIFQYYREEENGRGNFPPRFSGLQFPNYSSELNVNALELDDSALYLCASSSPPGQGASGELFFGEGSRLTVL.

The genes are TRBV6-9 and TRBJ2-3; D perhaps matches TRBD1 (5 bases). The V end was cut by 5 bases, the J end by 0 bases, with 9 bases between. The CDR3 has 14 residues. CDR1 MNHGY and CDR2 SVAAGI come from the germline V gene. The CDR3 DNA follows: TGTGCCAGCAGTGATAAGGGGAGCACAGATACGCAGTATTTT. This gives the protein CASSDKGSTDTQYF.